The text below deals with one T cell receptor (beta chain). Germline is not matched at one junction end, which may reflect a read error. TCR beta CDR3 regions were amplified from RNA transcripts. A first-round RT-PCR of the TCR CDR3 used the HTBI primer set. TCRdb reprocessed the multiplex PCR reads via MiXCR and lists one record per CDR3 protein. This sample has roughly 570,000 distinct CDR3 sequences, with 15% to 18% found just once. The CDR3 has 15 residues. The germline CDR1 and CDR2 sequences are MNHEY and SMNVEV (reference sequence). The data were taken from a study of T cells in Graves' hyperthyroidism and ophthalmopathy.

This receptor was identified in a woman in her twenties or thirties with Graves' hyperthyroidism. The V gene is TRBV27, the J gene TRBJ2-7, with TRBD2 matching 11 bases. The material sequenced was blood. As DNA, the CDR3 is TGTGCCAACAGGGCGACTAGCGGGGCCTCCGACGAGCAGTACTTC. It yields the protein CANRATSGASDEQYF.